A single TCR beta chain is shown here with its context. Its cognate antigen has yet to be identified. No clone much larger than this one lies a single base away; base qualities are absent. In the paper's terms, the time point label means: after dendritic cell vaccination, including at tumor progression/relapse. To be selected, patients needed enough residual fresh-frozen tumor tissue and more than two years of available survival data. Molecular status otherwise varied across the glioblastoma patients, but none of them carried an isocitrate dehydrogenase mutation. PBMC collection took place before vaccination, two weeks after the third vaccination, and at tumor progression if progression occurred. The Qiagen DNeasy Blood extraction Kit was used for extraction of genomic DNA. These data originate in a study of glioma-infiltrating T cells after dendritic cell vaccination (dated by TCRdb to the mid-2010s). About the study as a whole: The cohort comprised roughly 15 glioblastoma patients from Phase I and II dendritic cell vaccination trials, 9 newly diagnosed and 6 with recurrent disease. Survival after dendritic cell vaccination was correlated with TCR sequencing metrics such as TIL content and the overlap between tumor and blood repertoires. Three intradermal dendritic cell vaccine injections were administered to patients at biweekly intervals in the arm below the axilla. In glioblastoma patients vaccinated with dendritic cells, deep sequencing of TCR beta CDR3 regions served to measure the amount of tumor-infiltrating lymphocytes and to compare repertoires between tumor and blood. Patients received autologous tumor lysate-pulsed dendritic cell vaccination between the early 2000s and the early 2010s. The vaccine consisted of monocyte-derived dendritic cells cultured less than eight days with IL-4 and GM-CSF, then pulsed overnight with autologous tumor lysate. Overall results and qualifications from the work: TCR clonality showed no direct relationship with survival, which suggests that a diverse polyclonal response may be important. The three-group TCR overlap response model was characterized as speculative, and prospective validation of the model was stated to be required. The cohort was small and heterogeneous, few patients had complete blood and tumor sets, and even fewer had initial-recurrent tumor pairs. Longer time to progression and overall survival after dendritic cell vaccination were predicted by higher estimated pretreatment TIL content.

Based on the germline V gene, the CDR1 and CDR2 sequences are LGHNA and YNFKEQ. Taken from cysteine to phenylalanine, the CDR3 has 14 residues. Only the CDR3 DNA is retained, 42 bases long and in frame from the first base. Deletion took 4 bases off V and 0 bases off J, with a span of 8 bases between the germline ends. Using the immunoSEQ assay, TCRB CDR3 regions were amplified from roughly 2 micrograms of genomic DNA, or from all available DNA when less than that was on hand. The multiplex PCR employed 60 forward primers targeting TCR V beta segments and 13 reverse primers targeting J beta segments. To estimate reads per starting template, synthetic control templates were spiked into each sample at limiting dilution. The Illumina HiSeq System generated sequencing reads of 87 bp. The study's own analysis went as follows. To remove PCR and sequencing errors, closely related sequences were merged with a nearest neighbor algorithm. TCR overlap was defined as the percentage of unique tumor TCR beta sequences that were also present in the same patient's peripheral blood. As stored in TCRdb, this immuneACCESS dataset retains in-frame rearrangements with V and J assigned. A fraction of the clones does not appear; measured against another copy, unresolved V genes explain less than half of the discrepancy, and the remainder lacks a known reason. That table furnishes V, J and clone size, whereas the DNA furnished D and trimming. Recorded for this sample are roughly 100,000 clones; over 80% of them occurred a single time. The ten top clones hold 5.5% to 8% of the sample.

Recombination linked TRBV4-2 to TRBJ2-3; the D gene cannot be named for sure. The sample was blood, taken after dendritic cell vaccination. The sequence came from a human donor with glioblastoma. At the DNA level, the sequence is TGTGCCAGCAGCCCAGCAGGTAGCACAGATACGCAGTATTTT. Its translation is CASSPAGSTDTQYF.